Below, one T cell receptor beta chain is given with its context. Its specificity is not known. The CDR3 is made up of 15 amino acids. Deletions cut 0 bases from V and 2 bases from J, with 10 bases between. Germline assignment: CDR1 PRHDT and CDR2 FYEKMQ (reference sequence). Using immunoSEQ multiplex PCR, the repertoire was profiled, and TCRdb retains in-frame clones only, with some absent. Among 45,000 to 60,000 clones listed, about 93% were seen once. These data belong to a study of early stage breast cancer tumors. The wider study: ER+/PR+/HER2- status applied to about 80% of the 16 invasive breast tumors. Invasive lobular carcinomas made up about 30% of the 12 ER+/PR+/HER2- tumors. Study-level results: Tumors had 2 to 3-fold higher T cell density and higher clonality than adjacent normal breast tissue. Tumor and normal breast were distinguished via blood comparison in most of the 16 patients.

The sequence derives from a person aged 65 to 85 with breast cancer. The J gene is TRBJ2-5, the V gene TRBV13, with D possibly being TRBD2 (6 bases). The sequencing input was blood. CDR3 protein: CASSLGPGGQETQYF. The CDR3 nucleotides are TGTGCCAGCAGCTTAGGCCCCGGGGGACAAGAGACCCAGTACTTC.